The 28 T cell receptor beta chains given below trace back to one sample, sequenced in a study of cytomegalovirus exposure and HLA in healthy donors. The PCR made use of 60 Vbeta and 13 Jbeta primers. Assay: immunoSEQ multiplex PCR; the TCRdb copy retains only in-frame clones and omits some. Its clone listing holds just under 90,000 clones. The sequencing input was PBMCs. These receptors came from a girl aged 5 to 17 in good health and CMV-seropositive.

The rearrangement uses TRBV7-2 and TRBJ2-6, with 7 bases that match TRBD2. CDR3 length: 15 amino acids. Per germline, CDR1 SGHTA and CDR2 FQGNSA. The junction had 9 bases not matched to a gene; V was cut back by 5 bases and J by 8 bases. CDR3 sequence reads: CASSPNWGGSNVLTF. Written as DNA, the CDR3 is TGTGCCAGCAGCCCTAACTGGGGGGGATCCAACGTCCTGACTTTC. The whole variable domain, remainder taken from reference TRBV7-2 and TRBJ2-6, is GAGVSQSPSNKVTEKGKDVELRCDPISGHTALYWYRQSLGQGLEFLIYFQGNSAPDKSGLPSDRFSAERTGGSVSTLTIQRTQQEDSAVYLCASSPNWGGSNVLTFGAGSRLTVL.

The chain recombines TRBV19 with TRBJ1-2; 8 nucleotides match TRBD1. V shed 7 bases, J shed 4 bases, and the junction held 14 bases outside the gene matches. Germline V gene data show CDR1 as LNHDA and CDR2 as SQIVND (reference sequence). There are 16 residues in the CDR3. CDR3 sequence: CASTPRTGSTSYGYTF. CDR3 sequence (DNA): TGTGCCAGTACCCCTCGGACAGGGTCGACTAGCTATGGCTACACCTTC.

CDR3 DNA: TGCGCCGTCCCCGGACAGACGGGGAACACTGAAGCTTTCTTT. Translated, it gives CAVPGQTGNTEAFF. The rearrangement joins TRBV5-1 to TRBJ1-1; D perhaps matches TRBD1 (6 bases). This CDR3 has 14 amino acids. V was trimmed by 10 bases and J by 1 base, leaving 17 bases between them. Germline V CDR1 and CDR2: SGHRS, YFSETQ.

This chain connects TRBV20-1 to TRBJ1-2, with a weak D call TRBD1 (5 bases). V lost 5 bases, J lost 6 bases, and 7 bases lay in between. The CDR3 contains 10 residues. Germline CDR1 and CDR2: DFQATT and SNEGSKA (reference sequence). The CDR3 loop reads CSAGGDGYTF. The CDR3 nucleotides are TGCAGTGCTGGGGGGGATGGCTACACCTTC.

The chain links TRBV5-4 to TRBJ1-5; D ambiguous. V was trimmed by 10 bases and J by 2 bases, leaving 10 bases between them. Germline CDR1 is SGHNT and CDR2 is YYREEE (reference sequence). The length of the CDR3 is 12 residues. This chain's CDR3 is CAGLRGNQPQHF. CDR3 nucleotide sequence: TGTGCCGGTTTACGGGGCAATCAGCCCCAGCATTTT.

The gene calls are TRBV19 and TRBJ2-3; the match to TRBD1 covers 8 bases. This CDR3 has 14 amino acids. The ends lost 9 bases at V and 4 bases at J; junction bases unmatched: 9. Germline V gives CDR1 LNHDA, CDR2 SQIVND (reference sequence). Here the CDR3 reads CASSTGAPPDTQYF. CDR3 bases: TGTGCCAGCTCGACAGGGGCCCCGCCAGATACGCAGTATTTT.

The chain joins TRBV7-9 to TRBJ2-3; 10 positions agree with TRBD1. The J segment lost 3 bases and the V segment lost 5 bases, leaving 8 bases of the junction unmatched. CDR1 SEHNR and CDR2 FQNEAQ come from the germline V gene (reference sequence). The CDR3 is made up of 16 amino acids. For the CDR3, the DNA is TGTGCCAGCAGCACTCTGACAGGGGGCGCGACAGATACGCAGTATTTT. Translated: CASSTLTGGATDTQYF.

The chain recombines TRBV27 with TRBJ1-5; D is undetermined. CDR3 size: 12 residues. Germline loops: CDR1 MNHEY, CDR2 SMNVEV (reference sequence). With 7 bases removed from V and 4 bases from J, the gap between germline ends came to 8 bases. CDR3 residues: CASKSGNQPQHF. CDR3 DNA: TGTGCCAGCAAATCGGGGAATCAGCCCCAGCATTTT.

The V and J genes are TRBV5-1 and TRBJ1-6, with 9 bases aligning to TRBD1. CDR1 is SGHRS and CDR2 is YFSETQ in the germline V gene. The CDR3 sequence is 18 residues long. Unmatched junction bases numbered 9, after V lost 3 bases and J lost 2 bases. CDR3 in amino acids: CASSWEGQGGTYNSPLHF. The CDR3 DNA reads TGCGCCAGCAGCTGGGAGGGACAGGGTGGCACCTATAATTCACCCCTCCACTTT.

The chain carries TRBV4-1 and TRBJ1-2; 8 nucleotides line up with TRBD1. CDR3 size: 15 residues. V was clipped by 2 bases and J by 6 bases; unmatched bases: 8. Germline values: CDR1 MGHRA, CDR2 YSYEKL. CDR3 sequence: CASSQPGQVLDGYTF. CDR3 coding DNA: TGCGCCAGCAGCCAACCGGGACAGGTCTTGGATGGCTACACCTTC.

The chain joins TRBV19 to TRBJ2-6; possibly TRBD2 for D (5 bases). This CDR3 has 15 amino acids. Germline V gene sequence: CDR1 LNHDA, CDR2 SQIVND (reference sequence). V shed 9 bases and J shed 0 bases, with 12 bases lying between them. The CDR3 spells CASGGGTSGANVLTF. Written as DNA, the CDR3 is TGTGCCAGCGGAGGAGGAACCTCTGGGGCCAACGTCCTGACTTTC. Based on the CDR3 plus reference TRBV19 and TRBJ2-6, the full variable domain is DGGITQSPKYLFRKEGQNVTLSCEQNLNHDAMYWYRQDPGQGLRLIYYSQIVNDFQKGDIAEGYSVSREKKESFPLTVTSAQKNPTAFYLCASGGGTSGANVLTFGAGSRLTVL.

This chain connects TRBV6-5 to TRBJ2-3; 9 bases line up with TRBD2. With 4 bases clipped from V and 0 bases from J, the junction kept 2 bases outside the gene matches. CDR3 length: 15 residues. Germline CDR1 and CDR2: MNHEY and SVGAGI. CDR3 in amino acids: CASSSLAGSTDTQYF. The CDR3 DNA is TGTGCCAGCAGTTCCCTAGCGGGGAGCACAGATACGCAGTATTTT.

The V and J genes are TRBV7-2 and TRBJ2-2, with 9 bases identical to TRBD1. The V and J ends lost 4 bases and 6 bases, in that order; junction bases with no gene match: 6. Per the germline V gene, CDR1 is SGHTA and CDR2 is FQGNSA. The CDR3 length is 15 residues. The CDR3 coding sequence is TGTGCCAGCAGCTCCGGGACAGGGAAAGCCGGGGAGCTGTTTTTT. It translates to CASSSGTGKAGELFF.

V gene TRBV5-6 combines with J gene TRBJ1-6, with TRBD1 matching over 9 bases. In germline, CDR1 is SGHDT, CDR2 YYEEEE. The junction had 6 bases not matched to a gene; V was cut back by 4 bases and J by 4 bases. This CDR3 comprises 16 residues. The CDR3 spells CASSPTGGAYNSPLHF. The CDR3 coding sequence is TGTGCCAGCAGCCCGACAGGGGGAGCATATAATTCACCCCTCCACTTT.

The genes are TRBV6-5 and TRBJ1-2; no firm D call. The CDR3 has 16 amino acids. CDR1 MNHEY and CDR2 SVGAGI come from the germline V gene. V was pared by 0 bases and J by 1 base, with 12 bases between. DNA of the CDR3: TGTGCCAGCAGTTACTCTAGGGCGGGAAGTAACTATGGCTACACCTTC. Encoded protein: CASSYSRAGSNYGYTF.

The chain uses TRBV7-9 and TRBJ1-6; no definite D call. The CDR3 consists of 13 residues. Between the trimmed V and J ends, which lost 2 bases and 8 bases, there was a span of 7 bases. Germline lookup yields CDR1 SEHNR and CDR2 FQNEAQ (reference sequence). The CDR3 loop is CASSLNPYSPLHF. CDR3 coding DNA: TGTGCCAGCAGCTTAAATCCGTATTCACCCCTCCACTTT. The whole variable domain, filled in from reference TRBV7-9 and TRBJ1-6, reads DTGVSQNPRHKITKRGQNVTFRCDPISEHNRLYWYRQTLGQGPEFLTYFQNEAQLEKSRLLSDRFSAERPKGSFSTLEIQRTEQGDSAMYLCASSLNPYSPLHFGNGTRLTVT.

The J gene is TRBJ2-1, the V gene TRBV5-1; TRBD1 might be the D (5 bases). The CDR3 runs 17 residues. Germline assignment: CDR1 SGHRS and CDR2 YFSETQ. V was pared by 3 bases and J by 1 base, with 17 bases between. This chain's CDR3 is CASSSEIRDYSYNEQFF. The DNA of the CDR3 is TGCGCCAGCAGCTCGGAAATCAGGGATTATTCCTACAATGAGCAGTTCTTC.

The CDR3 region is CASSWGQGAREQYF. The CDR3 DNA sequence: TGCGCCAGCAGCTGGGGACAGGGGGCTCGGGAGCAGTACTTC. The chain links TRBV5-1 to TRBJ2-7; 12 bases fit TRBD1. V lost 3 bases to trimming and J lost 7 bases; unmatched junction nucleotides: 5. Per germline, CDR1 SGHRS and CDR2 YFSETQ. The CDR3 loop spans 14 amino acids.

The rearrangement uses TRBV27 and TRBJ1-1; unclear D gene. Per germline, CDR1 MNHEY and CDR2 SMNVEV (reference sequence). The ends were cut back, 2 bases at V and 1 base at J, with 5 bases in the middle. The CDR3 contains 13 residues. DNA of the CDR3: TGTGCCAGCAGTTTACGAGAGAACACTGAAGCTTTCTTT. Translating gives CASSLRENTEAFF.

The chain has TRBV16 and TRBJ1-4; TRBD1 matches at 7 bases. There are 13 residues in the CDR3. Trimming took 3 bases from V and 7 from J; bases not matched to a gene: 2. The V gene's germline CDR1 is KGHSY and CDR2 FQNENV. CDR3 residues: CASSQGTAEKLFF. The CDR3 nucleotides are TGTGCCAGCAGCCAGGGGACAGCTGAAAAACTGTTTTTT.

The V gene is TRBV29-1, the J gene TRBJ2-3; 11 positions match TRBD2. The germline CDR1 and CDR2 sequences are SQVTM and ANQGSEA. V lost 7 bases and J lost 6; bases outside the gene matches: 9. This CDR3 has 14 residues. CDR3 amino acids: CSDIAGGPRDTQYF. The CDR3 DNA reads TGCAGCGATATAGCGGGGGGGCCTAGGGATACGCAGTATTTT.

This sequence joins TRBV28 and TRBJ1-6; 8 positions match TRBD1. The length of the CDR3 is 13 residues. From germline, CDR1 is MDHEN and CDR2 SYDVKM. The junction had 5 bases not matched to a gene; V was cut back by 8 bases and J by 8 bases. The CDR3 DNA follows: TGTGCCAGCGTCGGACAGGGACATTCACCCCTCCACTTT. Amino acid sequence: CASVGQGHSPLHF. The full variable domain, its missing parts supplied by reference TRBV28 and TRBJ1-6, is DVKVTQSSRYLVKRTGEKVFLECVQDMDHENMFWYRQDPGLGLRLIYFSYDVKMKEKGDIPEGYSVSREKKERFSLILESASTNQTSMYLCASVGQGHSPLHFGNGTRLTVT.

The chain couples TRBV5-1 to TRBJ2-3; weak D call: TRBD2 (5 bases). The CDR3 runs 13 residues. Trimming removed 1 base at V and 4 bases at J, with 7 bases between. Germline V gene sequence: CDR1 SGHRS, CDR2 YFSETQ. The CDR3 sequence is CASSLKAADTQYF. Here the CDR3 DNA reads TGCGCCAGCAGCTTGAAAGCGGCAGATACGCAGTATTTT.

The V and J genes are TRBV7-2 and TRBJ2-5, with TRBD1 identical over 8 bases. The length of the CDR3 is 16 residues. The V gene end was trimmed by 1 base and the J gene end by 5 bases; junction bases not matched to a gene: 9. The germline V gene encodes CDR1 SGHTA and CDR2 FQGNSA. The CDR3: CASSLGARTGSETQYF. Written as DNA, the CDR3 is TGTGCCAGCAGCTTAGGAGCCCGGACAGGGAGCGAGACCCAGTACTTC.

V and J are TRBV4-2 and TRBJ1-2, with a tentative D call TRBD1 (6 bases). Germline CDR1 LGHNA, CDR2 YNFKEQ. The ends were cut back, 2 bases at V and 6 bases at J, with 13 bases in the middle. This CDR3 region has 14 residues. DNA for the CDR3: TGTGCCAGCAGCCAACTACAGGGTCCGGATGGCTACACCTTC. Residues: CASSQLQGPDGYTF.

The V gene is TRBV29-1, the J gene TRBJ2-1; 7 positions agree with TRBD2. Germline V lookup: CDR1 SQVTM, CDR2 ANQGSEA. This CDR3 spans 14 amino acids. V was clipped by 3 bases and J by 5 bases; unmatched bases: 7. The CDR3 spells CSVDGGTHDNEQFF. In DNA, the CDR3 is TGCAGCGTTGACGGGGGGACCCACGACAATGAGCAGTTCTTC.

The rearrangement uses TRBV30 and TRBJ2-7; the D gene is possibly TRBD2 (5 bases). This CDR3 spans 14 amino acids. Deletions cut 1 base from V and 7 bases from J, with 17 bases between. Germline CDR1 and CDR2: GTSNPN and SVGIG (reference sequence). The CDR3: CAWSEDRPSGEQYV. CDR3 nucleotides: TGTGCCTGGAGTGAGGACCGTCCATCGGGGGAGCAGTACGTC.

CDR3 protein: CASSPPTTYEQYF. DNA for the CDR3: TGTGCCAGCTCACCCCCTACTACCTACGAGCAGTACTTC. The chain is built from TRBV18 and TRBJ2-7; no clear D. Trimming cost V 3 bases and J 2 bases, with 8 bases left between them. This CDR3 contains 13 residues. Germline CDR1 and CDR2: KGHSH and LQKENI.